The 13 T cell receptor beta chains listed next were all sequenced from one sample in a study of Graves' ophthalmopathy and Graves' hyperthyroidism. Amplified TCR beta CDR3 regions were obtained using RNA transcripts as template. In the first round, RT-PCR was carried out with HTBI primers, and a multiplex PCR formed the second round. TCRdb re-called the multiplex PCR reads through MiXCR, storing one row per CDR3 protein. This table has 300,000 to 500,000 distinct CDR3 sequences, less than 20% appearing once. The sequencing input was peripheral blood. These receptors all come from a woman in her late teens or twenties with stable Graves' hyperthyroidism.

The chain carries TRBV9 and TRBJ2-2; D remains ambiguous. Per the germline V gene, CDR1 is SGDLS and CDR2 is YYNGEE. This CDR3 comprises 12 residues. The V and J ends lost 4 bases and 6 bases respectively, with 7 bases between them. CDR3 protein: CASSSNPGELFF. Here the CDR3 DNA reads TGTGCCAGCAGCTCAAACCCCGGGGAGCTGTTTTTT.

This clonotype was counted ten times or more. The chain combines TRBV20-1 with TRBJ1-3; 8 nucleotides line up with TRBD1. Trimming removed 6 bases from V and 0 bases from J; junction bases left unmatched: 13. This CDR3 contains 17 residues. Germline-derived CDR1 and CDR2 are DFQATT and SNEGSKA (reference sequence). CDR3 coding DNA: TGCAGTGCCAAGTCCCCGGGACAGGAGATCTCTGGAAACACCATATATTTT. It yields the protein CSAKSPGQEISGNTIYF.

Worth noting for this clonotype: A much larger clone lies one base from this, so it may be a read error. This rearrangement joins TRBV5-1 to TRBJ1-1; possibly TRBD1 for D (5 bases). The CDR3 has 13 amino acids. Germline V gene data show CDR1 as SGHRS and CDR2 as YFSETQ. DNA for the CDR3: TGCGCCAGCGGCTTTCGGGGGATCACTGAAGCTTTCTTT. This encodes CASGFRGITEAFF. Supplemented by reference TRBV5-1 and TRBJ1-1, the full variable domain reads KAGVTQTPRYLIKTRGQQVTLSCSPISGHRSVSWYQQTPGQGLQFLFEYFSETQRNKGNFPGRFSGRQFSNSRSEMNVSTLELGDSALYLCASGFRGITEAFFGQGTRLTVV.

V and J are TRBV11-1 and TRBJ2-5, with D perhaps assigned TRBD1 or TRBD2 (5 bases each). Trimming removed 4 bases at V and 5 bases at J, with 23 bases between. This CDR3 has 17 residues. CDR1 is SGHAT and CDR2 is FQDESV in the germline V gene (reference sequence). In nucleotides, the CDR3 is TGTGCCAGCAGCTCCGGGGACCGACTCCCTCCGAAGGAGACCCAGTACTTC. Protein product: CASSSGDRLPPKETQYF.

This clonotype appeared many times. The chain employs TRBV7-8 and TRBJ2-7, with 10 bases matching TRBD2. This CDR3 has 17 residues. With V trimmed by 1 base and J by 2 bases, 8 bases remained unmatched. Germline CDR1 SGHVS, CDR2 FQNEAQ. The chain's CDR3 is CASSLVGASGGPYEQYF. In DNA, the CDR3 is TGTGCCAGCAGCTTAGTAGGGGCTAGCGGGGGTCCCTACGAGCAGTACTTC.

In this sample, this clonotype turned up many times. The chain couples TRBV7-8 to TRBJ1-5; the D gene is possibly TRBD1 (5 bases). Germline CDR1 is SGHVS and CDR2 is FQNEAQ. Trimming removed 2 bases at V and 5 bases at J, with 13 bases between. The CDR3 is made up of 15 amino acids. The CDR3 loop is CASSLYVGDDQPQHF. In DNA form, the CDR3 reads TGTGCCAGCAGCTTATATGTAGGGGACGATCAGCCCCAGCATTTT.

This clonotype was seen repeatedly, ten times or more. The rearrangement uses TRBV6-1 and TRBJ2-7; TRBD2 aligns across 8 bases. Germline V gene lookup returns CDR1 MNHNS and CDR2 SASEGT. J gave up 1 base and V 6 bases, and 8 bases lay outside the gene matches. The length of the CDR3 is 15 residues. The CDR3 DNA follows: TGTGCCAGCAGCGACCAAGCGGGGGAGTCCTACGAGCAGTACTTC. Its translation: CASSDQAGESYEQYF.

In its sample, this clonotype was seen many times. J is TRBJ2-4 and V is TRBV6-2 or TRBV6-3; 7 bases line up with TRBD2. With 6 bases clipped from V and 16 bases from J, the junction kept 9 bases outside the gene matches. CDR3 length equals 11 residues. Germline loops: CDR1 MNHEY, CDR2 SVGEGT. Here the CDR3 reads CASSTSGELYF. The DNA of the CDR3 is TGTGCCAGCAGCACGAGCGGGGAGCTCTACTTC.

The V and J genes are TRBV11-2 and TRBJ2-2; 10 bases are a match to TRBD2. Germline CDR1 is SGHAT and CDR2 is FQNNGV. V shed 5 bases and J 2 bases; nucleotides not matched to a gene: 8. CDR3 length equals 17 residues. The CDR3 reads CASSHTSGVPNTGELFF. The CDR3 nucleotides read TGTGCCAGCAGCCACACTAGCGGGGTCCCCAACACCGGGGAGCTGTTTTTT.

The gene calls are TRBV12-3 or TRBV12-4 and TRBJ1-1, with TRBD1 matching 9 bases. CDR3 length equals 14 residues. The V and J ends lost 2 bases and 6 bases, in that order; junction bases with no gene match: 4. CDR3 sequence (DNA): TGTGCCAGCAGTTTAAGACAGGGGGGTGCTGAAGCTTTCTTT. This translates into CASSLRQGGAEAFF.

Many counts were recorded for this clonotype. The chain employs TRBV19 and TRBJ1-5; possibly TRBD1 for D (6 bases). CDR3 length: 15 amino acids. Trimming pared 3 bases from V and 4 bases from J, leaving 13 bases between. Germline V gene sequence: CDR1 LNHDA, CDR2 SQIVND (reference sequence). CDR3 residues: CASSIGRGGNQPQHF. CDR3 sequence (DNA): TGTGCCAGTAGTATCGGGAGGGGGGGAAATCAGCCCCAGCATTTT.

This clonotype was recorded many times. The chain employs TRBV10-1 and TRBJ2-7; 11 nucleotides line up with TRBD1. Germline CDR1 and CDR2: WNHNN and SYGVQD (reference sequence). J lost 7 bases, V lost 6 bases, and 5 bases had no gene match. CDR3 length: 13 amino acids. The CDR3 is CASSRDRGTEQYF. CDR3 DNA sequence: TGCGCCAGCAGCCGGGACAGGGGGACTGAGCAGTACTTC.

This clonotype was detected ten times or more. The gene calls are TRBV6-1 and TRBJ2-7; no reliable D call. CDR1 and CDR2 from the germline V gene are MNHNS and SASEGT. The CDR3 covers 11 residues. Trimming removed 2 bases from V and 4 bases from J, with 3 bases in between. CDR3 residues: CASSELYEQYF. The CDR3 region has the DNA TGTGCCAGCAGTGAATTGTACGAGCAGTACTTC.